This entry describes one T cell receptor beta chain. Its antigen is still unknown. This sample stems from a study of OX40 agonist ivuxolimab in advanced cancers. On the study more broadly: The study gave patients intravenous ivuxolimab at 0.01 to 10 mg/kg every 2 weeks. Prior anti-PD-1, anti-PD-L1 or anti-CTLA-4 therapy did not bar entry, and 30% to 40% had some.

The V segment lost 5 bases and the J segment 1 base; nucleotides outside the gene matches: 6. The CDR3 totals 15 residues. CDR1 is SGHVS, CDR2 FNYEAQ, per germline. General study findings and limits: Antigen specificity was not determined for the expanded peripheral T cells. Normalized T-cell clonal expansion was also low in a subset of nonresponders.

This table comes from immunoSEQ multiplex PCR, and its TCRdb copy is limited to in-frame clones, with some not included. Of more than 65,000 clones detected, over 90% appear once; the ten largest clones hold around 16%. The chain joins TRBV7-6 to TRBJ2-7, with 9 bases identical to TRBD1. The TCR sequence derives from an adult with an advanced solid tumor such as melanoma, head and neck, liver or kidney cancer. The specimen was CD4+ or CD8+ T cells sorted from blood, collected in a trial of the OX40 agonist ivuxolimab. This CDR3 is CASSPGGTGSYEQYF. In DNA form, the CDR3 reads TGTGCCAGCAGCCCAGGGGGGACAGGGTCCTACGAGCAGTACTTC.